The rows below give T cell receptor beta chains drawn from one sample of a study of T cell clonotyping in hematopoietic cell transplantation. Data came from immunoSEQ multiplex PCR; TCRdb stores just in-frame clones and leaves some out. Here the sample spans 2,500 to 3,000 clones, under 90% being singletons. The sequencing used PBMCs, collected 180 days after allogeneic stem cell transplant. Receptors were obtained from a female patient between 40 and 55 years old who had an allogeneic stem cell transplant from a related donor, so T cells may come from the graft donor. Some clones in this sample may be carry-over from other donors' samples. Both conserved end residues are part of each CDR3. A D gene is named only where the DNA matches it firmly. Expanded clones are given a class, and other clones once, few, many or no size at all.

d_gene	j_gene	abundance	v_gene	CDR3nt	CDR3aa
NA	TRBJ1-5	NA	TRBV18	TGTGCCAGCTCACCTGAGGGCTTCAATCAGCCCCAGCATTTT	CASSPEGFNQPQHF
NA	TRBJ1-1	NA	TRBV9	TGTGCCAGCAGAAGACCGGGAGGGACTGAAGCTTTCTTT	CASRRPGGTEAFF
TRBD1	TRBJ1-1	once	TRBV30	TGTGCCCGGACAGGGAGCGCGAGGAACACTGAAGCTTTCTTT	CARTGSARNTEAFF
NA	TRBJ1-1	NA	TRBV5-1	TGCGCCAGCAGCTTGCTATCCACGAACACTGAAGCTTTCTTT	CASSLLSTNTEAFF
NA	TRBJ2-1	large	TRBV25-1	TGTGCCAGCAGGCGGGGACTCAATGAGCAGTTCTTC	CASRRGLNEQFF
NA	TRBJ2-5	large	TRBV2	TGTGCCAGCAGTGGGGTGGAGACTGGAGGGGAGACCCAGTACTTC	CASSGVETGGETQYF
NA	TRBJ1-2	NA	TRBV6-5	TGTGCCAGCAGTTTCCTAGGAGGGCTGGACGGCTACACCTTC	CASSFLGGLDGYTF
NA	TRBJ1-1	NA	TRBV18	TGTGCCAGCTCACCACTCGACGGGGGAGCTTTCTTT	CASSPLDGGAFF
NA	TRBJ1-3	NA	TRBV7-2	TGTGCCAGCAGCTTAGCGACCGGAGGCTCCTCTGGAAACACCATATATTTT	CASSLATGGSSGNTIYF
TRBD1	TRBJ2-7	NA	TRBV5-6	TGTGCCAGCAGTATGCCGGGACAGGGTTCCTACGAGCAGTACTTC	CASSMPGQGSYEQYF
TRBD1	TRBJ1-2	NA	TRBV20-1	TGCAGTGCCTCACAGGGGGCGGCCCCCTGCTTC	CSASQGAAPCF
NA	TRBJ2-1	NA	TRBV25-1	TGTGCCAGCAGTGAAGCTGGAGCGACGCTGAATGAGCAGTTCTTC	CASSEAGATLNEQFF
TRBD2	TRBJ2-1	NA	TRBV13	TGTGCCAGCAGCTTATATGCGGGAGGGCCGTACAATGAGCAGTTCTTC	CASSLYAGGPYNEQFF
NA	TRBJ2-7	NA	TRBV2	TGTGCCAGGGGTCGGGGCGTAACCTACGAGCAGTACTTC	CARGRGVTYEQYF
NA	TRBJ2-5	NA	TRBV15	TGTGCCACCAGCAGAGATGGGAGCCCTTTAGGGAGTGAGACCCAGTACTTC	CATSRDGSPLGSETQYF
NA	TRBJ2-1	few	TRBV7-8	TGTGCCAGCAGCTTGGGACAACCGTTCGATGAGCAGTTCTTC	CASSLGQPFDEQFF
TRBD1	TRBJ2-5	once	TRBV4-2	TGTGCCAGCAGCGGGTGGGACAGGGGACTCCAAGAGACCCAGTACTTC	CASSGWDRGLQETQYF
NA	TRBJ2-1	few	TRBV15	TGTGCCACCAGCAGAGAACTGCTTAGCGCGGGGAATGAGCAGTTCTTC	CATSRELLSAGNEQFF